This entry concerns a single T cell receptor (beta chain). The specificity of this receptor is unknown. Per-base qualities were not stored, and no clone one base away is much larger. Using the deep immunoSEQ assay, TCR CDR3 regions were amplified from genomic DNA by multiplex PCR. Extracted genomic DNA from each cell subset was spread evenly across all wells of several immunoSEQ 96-well plates, with each plate serving as a replicate. Each replicate PCR for sorted subsets received roughly 0.2 ug genomic DNA, equal to about 30,000 T cell genomes. The purified libraries were quantified using a Qubit 3.0 fluorometer, sized with a Bioanalyzer 2100, and then quantified again using the KAPA Library Quantification kit. A separate single-read 150-cycle Illumina NextSeq 550 flow cell was used to sequence each immunoSEQ 96-well plate. Under the source paper's analysis protocol: The immunoSEQ output contained only junctional sequences without quality scores, so filtering could not match that applied to full-length reads. To assign V/J genes and CDR3, sequences were annotated against IMGT germline references using PyIR, a Python wrapper for IgBLAST v1.9. Reads with weak V/J assignments (E-value above 1e-6), missing CDR3, stop codons, out-of-frame junctions, or ambiguous translated residues were removed. V3J clonotypes were defined as sequences sharing the same inferred V gene, J gene, and CDR3 amino acid sequence. Percentage overlap between repertoires was computed as shared unique clonotypes divided by the size of the smaller repertoire. Three approaches were used to assess repertoire richness: RTK rarefaction, the Chao1 estimator, and Recon v2.1 estimates of unobserved clonotypes. OLGA was used to compute generation probabilities for all TCRbeta clonotypes that the gDNA method yielded from several donors. TCRdb holds this immuneACCESS table with in-frame rearrangements only. Some clones are missing; in checked studies, unresolved V genes explain under half, and the rest has no known cause. V and J calls and clone size come straight from that table; D and trimming were deduced from the DNA. This sample comprises 2,500,000 or so clones, around 90% of them detected only once. The ten top clones hold 0.37% of the sample.

The data derive from a study of shared clonotypes between healthy human individuals (dated by TCRdb to the early 2020s). For the study in its entirety: A couple of women and a few men aged 18 to 49 years were included in the cohort. For each donor, three plates each were used for CD4 naive and CD4 memory, two plates were used for CD8 naive, and one plate was used for CD8 memory. To estimate repertoire size and how much clonotype sharing occurs between individuals, the study deeply sequenced the blood TCR repertoires of roughly 5 healthy adults. To increase sequencing depth and limit assay-specific biases, different laboratories used diverse techniques to prepare libraries and sequence TCR repertoires. Leukapheresis yielded between about 0.94 and 9 billion PBMCs per donor. Points the paper makes about the study in general: Rarefaction of sorted-subset datasets indicated incomplete sequencing despite the large sequencing depth. When a few donors were compared, the shared fraction of clonotypes was around 4.6% for naive CD4, less than 4% for naive CD8, 2% to 2.5% for memory CD4, and under 0.5% for memory CD8. The small number of donors limited the genetic and exposure-history diversity represented. Based on pairwise subsampling, the degree of clonotype sharing among donors was expected to be affected by sequencing depth. Higher generation probabilities were observed for clonotypes shared by all four sorted-subset donors than for non-shared clonotypes. Larger estimated clonotype richness was generally found for naive subsets than for memory subsets. Sampling was limited to blood, and TCR repertoires in tissue likely differ from TCR repertoires in blood.

The donors were healthy, HIV-negative adults who had no recently reported acute infections or vaccinations. Every donor was a Caucasian adult living in Nashville, Tennessee, USA. CD4+ T cells were enriched by magnetic negative selection; naive cells were then positively selected on CD45RA, and the negative fraction formed the memory subset. Blood was collected by leukapheresis, and PBMCs were isolated by Ficoll-Histopaque density gradient centrifugation and then cryopreserved in liquid nitrogen vapor phase. Analytical flow cytometry was used to check the purity and quantity of each magnetically sorted T cell population. Genomic DNA was isolated from every sorted fraction and measured by UV absorbance on a Nanodrop 2000c. In the germline V gene, CDR1 corresponds to MNHNS and CDR2 to SASEGT. The CDR3 contains 15 residues, cysteine and phenylalanine counted. Just CDR3 DNA is preserved here, 45 bases in frame from base 1. V is cut by 7 bases and J by 2 bases, and the space between the germline ends is 14 bases.

The TCR originated in a man between 18 and 29 years old in good health. Some clones in this sample may be carry-over from other donors' samples. The chain employs TRBV6-1 and TRBJ2-2; matching of 5 bases hints at TRBD1 as the D gene. Source material: naive CD4+ T cells from PBMCs. In light of the paper, this sample's cell subset or site label describes: CD45RA+ positively selected. The DNA is TGTGCCAGCACCCCTAGGACACTTAACACCGGGGAGCTGTTTTTT. Translation gives CASTPRTLNTGELFF.